This T cell receptor (beta chain) came from a study of vaccination and CD4 T cells after COVID-19. Study at large: The convalescents included six males and four females, and among them two were Hispanic while seven were Caucasian. From HCoV-229E, HCoV-OC43, HCoV-NL63 and SARS-CoV-2, overlapping spike peptides were used to stimulate the cells.

This clonotype was seen only a few times. Its antigen remains unidentified. The Oncomine TCR Beta short-read assay generated sequence data from the DNA of cultured CD4+ T cells. Genomic DNA from cultured CD4+ T cells was extracted. TCRdb reprocessed the PCR reads via MiXCR and lists one record per CDR3 protein. The sample comprises over 9,000 distinct CDR3 sequences, roughly 29% of which are singletons, and approximately 12% rests with the top ten. The treatment is: approximately 10-day PBMC culture with coronavirus spike peptide pools or control peptides (ViraFEST assay). Those CD4+ T cells from the unexposed donor predate the COVID-19 pandemic (2011-2018). The source is a human donor in good health. The specimen sequenced was CD4+ T cells from blood, cultured in vitro.

The CDR3 reads CSASPRRRNTEAFF. The CDR3 DNA reads as TGCAGTGCTTCGCCGAGGAGGCGCAACACTGAAGCTTTCTTT. V usage is TRBV20-1 and J usage is TRBJ1-1, with D unclear. The CDR3 has 14 amino acids. Germline V CDR1 and CDR2: DFQATT, SNEGSKA (reference sequence). V lost 5 bases, J lost 2 bases, and 15 bases lay in between.